This record concerns one TCR beta chain sequence. The antigen is not known. The data are from a study of shared clonotypes between healthy human individuals. Study results and limitations: The small donor group covered limited genetic and exposure diversity. Compared with clonotypes that all four donors shared, non-shared clonotypes had lower generation probabilities.

HIV-negative, healthy adults without recent acute infections or vaccinations were the donors. The V gene end was trimmed by 5 bases and the J gene end by 0 bases; junction bases not matched to a gene: 6. Germline V gene lookup returns CDR1 SGHVS and CDR2 FNYEAQ. The CDR3 runs to 17 residues. An assay was performed, and its level was deep. Repertoires were generated with immunoSEQ multiplex PCR, while TCRdb's copy carries only in-frame clones and drops some. This table has roughly 660,000 clones, 90% appearing once. Sequencing used memory CD8+ T cells from PBMCs. The subset denotes: CD45RO+ cells pooled with CCR7-negative TemRA cells. The J gene is TRBJ2-3, the V gene TRBV7-6; 12 bases match TRBD2. This clonotype originated in a man between 18 and 35 years old in good health. Some clones in this sample may be carry-over from other donors' samples. Here the CDR3 DNA reads TGTGCCAGCAGCCGACGAGGACTAGCGGGAAGCACAGATACGCAGTATTTT. Amino acid sequence: CASSRRGLAGSTDTQYF.